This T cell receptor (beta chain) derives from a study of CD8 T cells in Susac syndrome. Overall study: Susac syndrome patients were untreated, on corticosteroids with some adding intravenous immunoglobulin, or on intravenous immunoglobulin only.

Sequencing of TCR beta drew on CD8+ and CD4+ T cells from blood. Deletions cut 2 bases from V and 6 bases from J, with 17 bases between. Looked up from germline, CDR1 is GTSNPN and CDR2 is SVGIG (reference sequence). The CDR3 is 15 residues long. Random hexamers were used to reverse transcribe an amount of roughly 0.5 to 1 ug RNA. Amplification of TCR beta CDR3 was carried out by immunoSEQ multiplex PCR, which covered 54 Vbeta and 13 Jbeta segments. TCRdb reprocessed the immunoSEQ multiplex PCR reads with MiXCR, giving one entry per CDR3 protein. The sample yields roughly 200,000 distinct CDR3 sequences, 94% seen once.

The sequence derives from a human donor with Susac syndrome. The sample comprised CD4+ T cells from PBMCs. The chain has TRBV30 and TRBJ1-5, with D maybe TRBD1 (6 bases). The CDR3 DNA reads TGTGCCTGGAGTTGGGCTGGGGGCAGACGTCAGCCCCAGCATTTT. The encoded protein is CAWSWAGGRRQPQHF.